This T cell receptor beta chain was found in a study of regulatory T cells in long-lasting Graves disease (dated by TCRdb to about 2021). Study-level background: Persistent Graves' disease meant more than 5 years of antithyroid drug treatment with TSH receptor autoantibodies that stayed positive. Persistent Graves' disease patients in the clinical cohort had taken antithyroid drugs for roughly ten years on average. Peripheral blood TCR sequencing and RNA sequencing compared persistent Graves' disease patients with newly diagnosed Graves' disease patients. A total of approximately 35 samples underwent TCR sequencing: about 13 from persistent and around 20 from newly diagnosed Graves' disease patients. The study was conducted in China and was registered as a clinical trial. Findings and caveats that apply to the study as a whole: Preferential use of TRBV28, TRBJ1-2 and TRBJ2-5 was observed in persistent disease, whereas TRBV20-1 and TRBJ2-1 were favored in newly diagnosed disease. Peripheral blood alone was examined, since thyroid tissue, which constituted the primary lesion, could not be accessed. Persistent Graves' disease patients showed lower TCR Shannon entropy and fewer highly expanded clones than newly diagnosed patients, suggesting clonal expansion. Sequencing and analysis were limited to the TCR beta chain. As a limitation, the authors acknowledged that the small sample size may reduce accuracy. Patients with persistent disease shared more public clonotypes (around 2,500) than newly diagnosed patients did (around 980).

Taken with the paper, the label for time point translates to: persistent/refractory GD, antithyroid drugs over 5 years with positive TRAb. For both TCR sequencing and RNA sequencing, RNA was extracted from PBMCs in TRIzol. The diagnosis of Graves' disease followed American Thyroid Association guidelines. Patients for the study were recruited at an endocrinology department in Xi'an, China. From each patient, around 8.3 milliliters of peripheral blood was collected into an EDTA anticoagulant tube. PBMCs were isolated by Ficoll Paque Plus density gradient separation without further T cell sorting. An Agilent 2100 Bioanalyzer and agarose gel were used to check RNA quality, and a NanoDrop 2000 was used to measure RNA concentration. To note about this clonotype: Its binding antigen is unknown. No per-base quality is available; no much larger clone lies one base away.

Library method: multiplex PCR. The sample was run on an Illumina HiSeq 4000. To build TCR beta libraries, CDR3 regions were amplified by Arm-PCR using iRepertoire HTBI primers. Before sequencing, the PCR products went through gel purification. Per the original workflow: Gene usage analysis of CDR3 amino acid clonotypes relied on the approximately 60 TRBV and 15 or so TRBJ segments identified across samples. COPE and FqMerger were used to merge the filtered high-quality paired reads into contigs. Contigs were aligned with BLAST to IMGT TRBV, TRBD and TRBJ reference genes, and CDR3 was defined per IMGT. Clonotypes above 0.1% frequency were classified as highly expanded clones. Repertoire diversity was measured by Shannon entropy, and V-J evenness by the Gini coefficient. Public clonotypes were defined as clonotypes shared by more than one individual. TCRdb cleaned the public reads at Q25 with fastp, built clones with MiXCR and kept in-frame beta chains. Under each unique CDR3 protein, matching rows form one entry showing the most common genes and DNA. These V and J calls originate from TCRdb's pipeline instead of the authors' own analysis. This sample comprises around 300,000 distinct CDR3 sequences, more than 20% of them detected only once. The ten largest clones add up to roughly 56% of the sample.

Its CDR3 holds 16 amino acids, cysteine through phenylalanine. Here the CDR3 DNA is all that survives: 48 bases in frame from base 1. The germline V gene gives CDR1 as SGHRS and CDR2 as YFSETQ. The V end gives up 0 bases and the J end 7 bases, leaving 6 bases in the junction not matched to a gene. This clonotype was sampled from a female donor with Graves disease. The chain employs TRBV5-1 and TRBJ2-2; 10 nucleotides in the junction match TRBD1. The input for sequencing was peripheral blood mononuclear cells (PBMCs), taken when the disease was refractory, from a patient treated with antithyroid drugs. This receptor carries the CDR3 CASSLASTGGLGELFF. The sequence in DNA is TGCGCCAGCAGCTTGGCCTCGACAGGGGGCCTCGGGGAGCTGTTTTTT.